This record looks at one TCR beta chain sequence and its context. The antigen is not known. This specimen belongs to a study of shared clonotypes between healthy human individuals. Study details: Aged 18 to 49, the donors were a couple of women and a few men. Each donor contributed plates that comprised three CD4 naive, three CD4 memory, two CD8 naive and one CD8 memory. Study-wide results and caveats: Sorted-subset samples were not fully sequenced, rarefaction indicated.

Donors, healthy HIV-negative adults, lacked recent acute infections or vaccinations. The assay was immunoSEQ multiplex PCR, and TCRdb's table has in-frame clones only and misses some. This sample yields about 2.4 million clones, of which 93% are seen a single time; 0.36% belongs to the top ten. Material: naive CD4+ T cells from PBMCs. Specified subset: CD45RA+ positively selected. This receptor was identified in a man aged 18 to 35 in good health. Some clones in this sample may be carry-over from other donors' samples.

The CDR3, as DNA: TGTGCCAGCAGCCAGACAGGGGGCAGGGATACGCAGTATTTT. Translating it yields CASSQTGGRDTQYF. The rearrangement joins TRBV7-2 to TRBJ2-3; 10 bases align to TRBD1. The junction had 5 bases not matched to a gene; V was cut back by 5 bases and J by 6 bases. There are 14 residues in the CDR3. From germline, CDR1 is SGHTA and CDR2 FQGNSA.